These T cell receptor beta chains were read from a single sample in a study of blood T cell repertoires in COVID-19. Sequenced by immunoSEQ multiplex PCR; TCRdb stores in-frame clones only, minus some. In the table there are a few hundred thousand clones, about 80% of which are singletons. Sequenced: peripheral blood. Receptor source: a human donor with acute or convalescent COVID-19. The donor label of this sample is uncertain. Both conserved end residues are trimmed from each CDR3. The order of the fields is D gene, V gene, J gene, CDR3 protein. A D gene is named only where the DNA matches it firmly.

NA,TRBV10-3,TRBJ2-7,AISESVGTLYEQY
TRBD1,TRBV5-6,TRBJ2-5,ASSLDGTGVLETQY
NA,TRBV7-2,TRBJ2-2,ASSPVLQSGELF
TRBD1,TRBV30,TRBJ1-1,AWSTRRQGGNRNTEAF
NA,TRBV2,TRBJ2-2,ASRGSGYTGELF
NA,TRBV18,TRBJ2-5,ASSPSGAETQY
NA,TRBV19,TRBJ1-4,ASRAQRTNEKLF
TRBD2,TRBV6-5,TRBJ2-2,ATLAGGNTGELF
TRBD1,TRBV5-1,TRBJ1-1,ASSLHGQGAPEAF
TRBD2,TRBV9,TRBJ2-3,ASSVRTSGGTSTDTQY
NA,TRBV7-9,TRBJ2-2,ASSSQGTGELF
NA,TRBV10-2,TRBJ1-5,ASSESNRPQH
TRBD1,TRBV6-1,TRBJ1-2,ASSVTLGQGVGYGYT
NA,TRBV6-5,TRBJ1-1,ASSYSRNTEAF
NA,TRBV5-1,TRBJ1-2,ASSLTGTRLGYT
TRBD1,TRBV28,TRBJ2-7,ASSLAGTAGYEQY
TRBD2,TRBV5-1,TRBJ2-5,ASMVGALAGDRETQY
NA,TRBV2,TRBJ1-4,ASSEGQGGEKLF
TRBD2,TRBV30,TRBJ2-5,AWTPAPSGSQETQY
TRBD1,TRBV15,TRBJ1-1,ATSRPRTGPPTLEWSTEAF
TRBD1,TRBV18,TRBJ1-2,ASSRTGDIYGYT
NA,TRBV18,TRBJ1-1,ASSAGQNTEAF
TRBD1,TRBV18,TRBJ2-7,ASSPGQATTYEQY
TRBD1,TRBV19,TRBJ2-1,ASRKTGGLNNEQF
TRBD1,TRBV28,TRBJ2-5,ASSLSRGTGQRETQY
NA,TRBV5-4,TRBJ1-2,ASSLTVNYGYT
NA,TRBV3-1/TRBV3-2,TRBJ1-1,ASSPWVGAGTEAF
TRBD1,TRBV15,TRBJ1-3,ATSSTGVRNTIY
NA,TRBV14,TRBJ1-5,ASSQDTGPAWVYQPQH
NA,TRBV2,TRBJ2-3,ASSGYDTQY
TRBD2,TRBV10-3,TRBJ2-1,AISEWGSGRANEQF
NA,TRBV6-5,TRBJ2-2,ASIPSVGATGELF
NA,TRBV18,TRBJ1-2,ASSPRPQEGYT
TRBD2,TRBV12-5,TRBJ2-2,ASGLPIRRGVSGDTGELF
NA,TRBV5-6,TRBJ1-2,ASSLRGWGPSRYGGYT
TRBD1,TRBV30,TRBJ1-5,AWSAGTVYSNQPQH
TRBD1,TRBV18,TRBJ1-2,ASTRDRAVRGYT
NA,TRBV7-7,TRBJ2-2,ASSLGGGNTGELF
NA,TRBV12-3/TRBV12-4,TRBJ2-1,ASSLRVNEQF
NA,TRBV19,TRBJ1-4,ASSGQSLTNEKLF
NA,TRBV12-3/TRBV12-4,TRBJ1-2,ASSLARGYGYT
TRBD1,TRBV3-1/TRBV3-2,TRBJ1-2,ASSRRRETGGAFYGYT
NA,TRBV7-9,TRBJ1-6,ASSRLMPSSYNSPLH
TRBD1,TRBV27,TRBJ1-2,ASSPLQGDNYGYT
NA,TRBV5-6,TRBJ2-3,ASRLAGSADTQY
NA,TRBV30,TRBJ2-7,AWSTVRETTYEQY
NA,TRBV19,TRBJ2-6,ASSTGQNSGANVLT
NA,TRBV27,TRBJ1-1,ASSFAEAF
TRBD2,TRBV11-2,TRBJ2-2,ASSRGLAGGQNTGELF
NA,TRBV5-4,TRBJ1-2,ASSLGQSSYGYT
TRBD2,TRBV5-4,TRBJ2-1,ASNRGGLAGDEQF
NA,TRBV5-4,TRBJ1-4,ASSSGFTNEKLF
TRBD2,TRBV6-4,TRBJ2-1,ASSESGGADNEQF
TRBD1,TRBV2,TRBJ1-1,ASKILDRGYLNTEAF
TRBD2,TRBV30,TRBJ2-7,AWIAGPDEQY